Listed below are T cell receptor beta chains from one sample, sequenced in a study of control samples from healthy donors and cancer patients. Profiling relied on immunoSEQ multiplex PCR, and the TCRdb table lists in-frame clones only, not all of them. The sample lists 150,000 to 200,000 clones, roughly 94% seen once, with approximately 14% in the top ten. Sample: PBMCs. The receptors derive from a man in his fifties or sixties with colorectal cancer. The CDR3 runs from the conserved cysteine through the conserved F or W. Each record gives: D gene, J gene, V gene, CDR3 protein, CDR3 DNA. The D gene is left open where the match is weak.

D: TRBD1; J: TRBJ2-2; V: TRBV4-2; CDR3: CASRQGAGTGELFF; DNA: TGTGCCAGCAGACAGGGGGCGGGCACCGGGGAGCTGTTTTTT
D: -; J: TRBJ2-6; V: TRBV18; CDR3: CASSPPPSGANVLTF; DNA: TGTGCCAGCTCACCACCCCCATCTGGGGCCAACGTCCTGACTTTC
D: TRBD1; J: TRBJ1-6; V: TRBV4-1; CDR3: CASSLGQGQLRSPLHF; DNA: TGCGCCAGCAGCCTAGGACAGGGTCAGTTACGGTCACCCCTCCACTTT
D: -; J: TRBJ2-1; V: TRBV7-9; CDR3: CASSPLRGASYNEQFF; DNA: TGTGCCAGCAGCCCCCTGAGGGGAGCATCCTACAATGAGCAGTTCTTC
D: -; J: TRBJ2-3; V: TRBV10-3; CDR3: CAITPPGTDTQYF; DNA: TGTGCCATCACCCCCCCCGGCACAGATACGCAGTATTTT
D: -; J: TRBJ1-2; V: TRBV6-5; CDR3: CASSRASNSNYGYTF; DNA: TGTGCCAGCAGTCGGGCCAGCAATTCTAACTATGGCTACACCTTC
D: -; J: TRBJ1-3; V: TRBV7-2; CDR3: CASSSGVGSGNTIYF; DNA: TGTGCCAGCAGCTCGGGGGTGGGCTCTGGAAACACCATATATTTT
D: TRBD1; J: TRBJ2-6; V: TRBV19; CDR3: CASRPGQGIAGANVLTF; DNA: TGTGCCAGTAGGCCGGGACAGGGGATTGCAGGGGCCAACGTCCTGACTTTC
D: TRBD2; J: TRBJ2-1; V: TRBV7-2; CDR3: CASSFRGGSYNEQFF; DNA: TGTGCCAGCAGCTTTCGGGGGGGCTCCTACAATGAGCAGTTCTTC
D: -; J: TRBJ1-3; V: TRBV5-5; CDR3: CASSLGFGNTIYF; DNA: TGTGCCAGCAGCTTGGGCTTTGGCAACACCATATATTTT